What follows describes a single TCR beta chain. Antigen: not known. On two occasions, one at each of two time points, about 6 milliliters of peripheral blood were drawn. These data come from a study of prognosis after radiotherapy for stage I lung cancer. Background on the study: The non-small cell lung cancer patients were all considered medically inoperable, with comorbidities accounting for this in 11 to 12 of them.

Starting from genomic DNA, TCR beta CDR3 was amplified through two-round multiplex PCR. Primers (each specific to one TRBV or TRBJ gene) were used in first-round PCR. Universal primers primed the second round of PCR. TCRdb analysed the multiplex PCR reads with MiXCR anew, one entry per CDR3 protein. The table has under 20,000 distinct CDR3 sequences, 50% to 60% seen once. V trimming: 2 bases; J trimming: 3 bases; junction bases outside the gene matches: 6. CDR1 is MDHEN, CDR2 SYDVKM, per germline. The CDR3 spans 15 residues. Overall study results and limits: In patients with versus without metastases, TRBV and TRBJ gene usage reportedly differed.

The sequenced sample was PBMCs, obtained before or after stereotactic body radiation therapy (not recorded which). This receptor was taken from a donor of 50 years or more with non-small cell lung cancer. This rearrangement joins TRBV28 to TRBJ2-7, with 8 bases lining up with TRBD2. Written as DNA, the CDR3 is TGTGCCAGCAGTTTACAGATAGGGACTAGCTACGAGCAGTACTTC. Encoded protein: CASSLQIGTSYEQYF.